These 12 T cell receptor beta chains share one sample of origin, sequenced in a study of human T cells and chemical hapten exposure. Noted time point: pre-sensitization, week 0. Treatment meaning: therapeutic diphenylcyclopropenone sensitization with weekly scalp DPC. TCRdb independently ran MiXCR on the RACE reads; one entry per CDR3 protein. The data contain 300,000 to 400,000 distinct CDR3 sequences, about 5.1% of them singletons. Material: whole blood, obtained in connection with sensitization to the hapten diphenylcyclopropenone (DPC). All receptors come from a woman aged 50 to 65 with alopecia areata. Some clones in this sample may be carry-over from other donors' samples.

This clonotype was found a few times. CDR3: CASGISNTDTQYF. In DNA form, the CDR3 reads TGTGCCAGCGGGATTTCTAACACAGATACGCAGTATTTT. V is TRBV5-6 and J is TRBJ2-3; D not resolved. This CDR3 has 13 residues. The V end was cut by 7 bases, the J end by 2 bases, with 11 bases between. Germline CDR1 reads SGHDT; CDR2 reads YYEEEE.

This clonotype was counted at least ten times. The chain couples TRBV24-1 to TRBJ1-4, with a tentative D call TRBD1 (5 bases). V shed 7 bases and J shed 5 bases, with 13 bases lying between them. CDR1 and CDR2 (germline): KGHDR, SFDVKD. There are 14 residues in the CDR3. The CDR3: CATRKTAQNEKLFF. CDR3 sequence (DNA): TGTGCCACCAGGAAGACAGCACAAAATGAAAAACTGTTTTTT.

The DNA for the CDR3 is TGTGCCAGCAGCTCTGATGGGACTCACCAAGAGACCCAGTACTTC. It specifies CASSSDGTHQETQYF. V is TRBV6-2 or TRBV6-3 and J is TRBJ2-5, with D tentatively TRBD2 (6 bases). The CDR3 is made up of 15 amino acids. The germline gives CDR1 MNHEY, CDR2 SVGEGT. V was pared by 6 bases and J by 0 bases, with 14 bases between.

This clonotype was counted many times. The chain joins TRBV6-5 to TRBJ1-5; 8 bases are a match to TRBD1. The CDR3 is 15 residues long. The germline V gene has CDR1 MNHEY and CDR2 SVGAGI. V shed 6 bases and J 1 base; nucleotides not matched to a gene: 5. Written as DNA, the CDR3 is TGTGCCAGCAGCCTGGACAGGGCAAGCAATCAGCCCCAGCATTTT. As protein: CASSLDRASNQPQHF.

In this sample, this clonotype turned up many times. The chain is built from TRBV5-1 and TRBJ2-1; either TRBD1 or TRBD2 may fit D (5 bases each). CDR1 and CDR2 from the germline V gene are SGHRS and YFSETQ. The V gene lost 7 bases and the J gene lost 15 bases, with 17 bases spanning the gap. The CDR3 has 11 amino acids. The CDR3 DNA reads TGCGCCAGCGGCCATCTGGGACGGCTGTTCTTC. This gives the protein CASGHLGRLFF.

This clonotype showed up just a few times. This chain uses TRBV20-1 with TRBJ2-3, with D uncertain. V dropped 3 bases and J dropped 4 bases, with 11 bases sitting between them. Germline CDR1 and CDR2: DFQATT and SNEGSKA (reference sequence). CDR3 length equals 13 residues. The CDR3 is CSASVFRADTQYF. The CDR3 DNA sequence: TGCAGTGCTAGTGTTTTTAGAGCAGATACGCAGTATTTT.

This clonotype appeared many times. The rearrangement joins TRBV2 to TRBJ1-1; 7 bases are shared with TRBD1. Germline CDR1 SNHLY, CDR2 FYNNEI. This CDR3 is 13 amino acids long. Germline trimming cut 6 bases from V and 3 bases from J; bases unmatched to any gene: 4. DNA of the CDR3: TGTGCCAGCAGCTCGACAGGGTACACTGAAGCTTTCTTT. It specifies CASSSTGYTEAFF.

Only one count was recorded for this clonotype. A much larger clone sits a single nucleotide away, making a read error possible. The CDR3 ends on some other residue instead of the conserved phenylalanine or tryptophan, so this is likely a read error. J is TRBJ1-6 and V is TRBV12-3 or TRBV12-4, with D possibly TRBD1 on 5 matching bases. V was cut by 4 bases and J by 7 bases, with 14 bases left in between. The CDR3 length is 15 residues. This chain's CDR3 is CASSSHTGLNSPLHI. The CDR3 coding sequence is TGTGCCAGCAGTTCTCACACAGGTCTGAATTCACCCCTCCACATT.

The rearrangement joins TRBV9 to TRBJ1-3; D gene unclear. The CDR3 runs 15 residues. The germline V gene encodes CDR1 SGDLS and CDR2 YYNGEE. V was pared by 0 bases and J by 4 bases, with 11 bases between. The CDR3 spells CASSVEHRAGNTIYF. The CDR3, as DNA: TGTGCCAGCAGCGTAGAGCATCGGGCGGGAAACACCATATATTTT.

The chain employs TRBV4-3 and TRBJ2-1, with 9 bases matching TRBD1. CDR3 length equals 14 residues. V shed 4 bases, J shed 15 bases, and the junction held 13 bases outside the gene matches. In germline, CDR1 is LGHNA, CDR2 YSLEER. In nucleotides, the CDR3 is TGCGCCAGCAGCCGCACAGGGGGCGTTCGTCGACTGTTCTTC. Translation gives CASSRTGGVRRLFF.

The chain's CDR3 is CASVTPNTGELFF. Written as DNA, the CDR3 is TGTGCCAGCGTAACCCCGAACACCGGGGAGCTGTTTTTT. V usage is TRBV2 and J usage is TRBJ2-2; D is uncertain. From germline, CDR1 is SNHLY and CDR2 FYNNEI. The CDR3 length is 13 residues. V shed 8 bases and J shed 0 bases, with 7 bases lying between them.

V usage is TRBV20-1 and J usage is TRBJ2-3, with no clear D. The germline V and J ends were trimmed by 0 bases and 4 bases, with 11 bases remaining between them. The CDR3 runs 14 residues. Germline CDR1 and CDR2: DFQATT and SNEGSKA (reference sequence). CDR3 protein: CSARDSRASDTQYF. The CDR3 bases are TGCAGTGCTAGAGACTCAAGGGCTTCAGATACGCAGTATTTT.